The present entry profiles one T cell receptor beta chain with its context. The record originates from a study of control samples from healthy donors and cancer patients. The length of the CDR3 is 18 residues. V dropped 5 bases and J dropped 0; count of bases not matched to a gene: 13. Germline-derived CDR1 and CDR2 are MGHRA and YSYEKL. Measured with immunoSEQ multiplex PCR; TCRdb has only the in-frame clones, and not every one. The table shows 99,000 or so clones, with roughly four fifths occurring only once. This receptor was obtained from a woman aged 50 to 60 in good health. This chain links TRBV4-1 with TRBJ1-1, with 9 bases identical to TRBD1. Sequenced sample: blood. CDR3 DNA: TGCGCCAGCAGCACCTCCCGGGACAGGGCCCGTCTGAACACTGAAGCTTTCTTT. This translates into CASSTSRDRARLNTEAFF.